A single sample is the source of the 29 T cell receptor beta chains below, sequenced in a study of beta chain features in type 1 diabetes. Every bit of the isolated RNA underwent reverse transcription, so sequencing read expressed TCRB transcripts. Some clones are missing from TCRdb's copy, which holds only in-frame ones; the method was immunoSEQ multiplex PCR. The sample has 900,000 or so clones, under 20% seen once; the top ten hold 0.02% to 0.025%. The specimen was naive CD4+ T cells from blood. The source is a woman under 30 in good health.

V is TRBV19 and J is TRBJ1-1; possible D gene TRBD1, 5 bases. The V end lost 7 bases, the J end lost 1 base, and 7 bases lay between the germline ends. The CDR3 has 12 residues. Germline assignment: CDR1 LNHDA and CDR2 SQIVND (reference sequence). In nucleotides, the CDR3 is TGTGCCAGTAACCAGGGGAACACTGAAGCTTTCTTT. Protein product: CASNQGNTEAFF.

This clone was observed a handful of times. The chain joins TRBV9 to TRBJ2-3; TRBD2 matches 8 bases. CDR1 and CDR2 (germline): SGDLS, YYNGEE. V was clipped by 6 bases and J by 1 base; unmatched bases: 4. The CDR3 spans 14 residues. The CDR3 loop is CASNGRAGTDTQYF. CDR3 sequence (DNA): TGTGCCAGCAACGGGAGGGCGGGCACAGATACGCAGTATTTT.

The chain joins TRBV28 to TRBJ1-2; 11 bases are a match to TRBD1. Germline CDR1 MDHEN, CDR2 SYDVKM. The CDR3 has 15 amino acids. Trimming cost V 2 bases and J 5 bases; bases outside gene matches: 4. The CDR3 DNA reads TGTGCCAGCAGTTTAGGAGGACAGGGGGCGTATGGCTACACCTTC. This encodes CASSLGGQGAYGYTF.

The chain joins TRBV28 to TRBJ2-3, with D tentatively TRBD1 or TRBD2 (5 bases each). This CDR3 has 16 amino acids. V lost 5 bases, J lost 3 bases, and 18 bases lay in between. Germline CDR1 reads MDHEN; CDR2 reads SYDVKM. For the CDR3, the DNA is TGTGCCAGCAGTATATCAGGGAGTCACACGACAGATACGCAGTATTTT. Encoded protein: CASSISGSHTTDTQYF.

The CDR3 is CASSFTSGSTGELFF. CDR3 nucleotide sequence: TGTGCCAGCAGTTTTACTAGCGGGAGCACCGGGGAGCTGTTTTTT. The rearrangement joins TRBV28 to TRBJ2-2; TRBD2 matches 11 bases. The germline V gene encodes CDR1 MDHEN and CDR2 SYDVKM. The CDR3 has 15 amino acids. J was trimmed by 4 bases and V by 3 bases; bases with no gene match: 1.

The V gene is TRBV7-9, the J gene TRBJ2-7, with D unclear. V was trimmed by 1 base and J by 7 bases, leaving 11 bases between them. Germline-derived CDR1 and CDR2 are SEHNR and FQNEAQ (reference sequence). This CDR3 region has 13 residues. The DNA for the CDR3 is TGTGCCAGCAGCTTAGACCCAAGATCTGAGCAGTACTTC. This gives the protein CASSLDPRSEQYF.

This clone was counted between two and nine times. The CDR3 region is CASSQGQGLETQYF. The CDR3 bases are TGCGCCAGCAGCCAAGGTCAGGGGTTGGAGACCCAGTACTTC. The chain is built from TRBV4-3 and TRBJ2-5, with D possibly matching TRBD1 (6 bases). The ends were cut back, 1 base at V and 5 bases at J, with 11 bases in the middle. Per germline, CDR1 LGHNA and CDR2 YSLEER. This CDR3 comprises 14 residues.

In its sample, this clone was seen a few times. The J gene is TRBJ2-7, the V gene TRBV6-6; 8 nucleotides line up with TRBD1. This CDR3 has 16 amino acids. Per the germline V gene, CDR1 is MNHNY and CDR2 is SVGAGI (reference sequence). V was clipped by 0 bases and J by 1 base; unmatched bases: 5. The CDR3 sequence is CASSYSKRDRSYEQYF. DNA of the CDR3: TGTGCCAGCAGTTACTCGAAAAGGGACAGGTCCTACGAGCAGTACTTC.

This clone was counted only a few times. The chain couples TRBV7-2 to TRBJ1-5; no clear D gene. In germline, CDR1 is SGHTA, CDR2 FQGNSA. Between the trimmed V and J ends, which lost 2 bases and 1 base, there was a span of 6 bases. The CDR3 spans 14 residues. The CDR3 loop reads CASSLPQSNQPQHF. The CDR3 DNA is TGTGCCAGCAGCTTACCTCAGAGCAATCAGCCCCAGCATTTT.

The chain employs TRBV6-6 and TRBJ2-1; TRBD1 is a possible D gene (5 bases). V was clipped by 3 bases and J by 5 bases, with 14 bases between them. The germline CDR1 and CDR2 sequences are MNHNY and SVGAGI (reference sequence). CDR3 length: 15 amino acids. The CDR3 spells CASSYPQGMDNEQFF. In DNA form, the CDR3 reads TGTGCCAGCAGTTATCCCCAGGGCATGGACAATGAGCAGTTCTTC.

In this sample, this clone turned up a few times. The identical CDR3 is also encoded by other nucleotide sequences in the sample. V usage is TRBV7-2 and J usage is TRBJ2-7; D is perhaps TRBD2 (5 bases). The germline V gene encodes CDR1 SGHTA and CDR2 FQGNSA. This CDR3 region has 14 residues. Deletions cut 1 base from V and 1 base from J, with 8 bases between. The CDR3 here is CASSLGRISYEQYF. The CDR3 DNA reads as TGTGCCAGCAGCTTAGGGAGGATATCCTACGAGCAGTACTTC.

This clone was seen only a few times. The J gene is TRBJ2-2, the V gene TRBV7-3; D possibly matches TRBD1 or TRBD2 (5 bases each). The V gene lost 5 bases and the J gene lost 7 bases, with 17 bases spanning the gap. This CDR3 comprises 15 residues. The germline V gene has CDR1 SGHTA and CDR2 FQGTGA. The DNA of the CDR3 is TGTGCCAGCAGCCCCCCGGGACCAGCGGTCGGGGAGCTGTTTTTT. Its translation: CASSPPGPAVGELFF.

CDR3 nucleotide sequence: TGTGCCAGCTCAAAAATAAGCACAGATACGCAGTATTTT. Encoded protein: CASSKISTDTQYF. The V gene is TRBV18, the J gene TRBJ2-3; D is ambiguous. Trimming removed 5 bases at V and 0 bases at J, with 6 bases between. There are 13 residues in the CDR3. Germline V lookup: CDR1 KGHSH, CDR2 LQKENI.

The rearrangement links TRBV4-1 to TRBJ2-1; TRBD2 matches at 7 bases. This CDR3 is 16 amino acids long. With 4 bases clipped from V and 6 bases from J, the junction kept 12 bases outside the gene matches. Germline values: CDR1 MGHRA, CDR2 YSYEKL. CDR3 sequence reads: CASSPGRASGSNEQFF. DNA of the CDR3: TGCGCCAGCAGCCCCGGTCGGGCTAGCGGTAGCAATGAGCAGTTCTTC.

This clone has more than one count but fewer than ten. The CDR3 spells CASSLASGSLKSYNEQFF. CDR3 nucleotides: TGCGCCAGCAGCCTGGCTAGCGGGAGTTTAAAGTCCTACAATGAGCAGTTCTTC. The V gene is TRBV4-3, the J gene TRBJ2-1; 10 bases match TRBD2. From germline, CDR1 is LGHNA and CDR2 YSLEER. This CDR3 is built from 18 residues. The ends lost 4 bases at V and 1 base at J; junction bases unmatched: 10.

The chain couples TRBV15 to TRBJ2-7; D not certain. V lost 0 bases and J 2 bases, leaving 8 bases between the germline ends. Germline CDR1 is LNHNV and CDR2 is YYDKDF (reference sequence). This CDR3 comprises 14 residues. The chain's CDR3 is CATSRDLGTYEQYF. CDR3 DNA: TGTGCCACCAGCAGAGATCTCGGAACCTACGAGCAGTACTTC.

The chain carries TRBV29-1 and TRBJ2-5; tentatively, D is TRBD1 (6 bases). V lost 7 bases to trimming and J lost 3 bases, with 27 bases between them. CDR3 length: 17 amino acids. Germline values: CDR1 SQVTM, CDR2 ANQGSEA. This CDR3 reads CSARAGEGAGREETQYF. The CDR3 DNA reads as TGCAGCGCCCGGGCAGGGGAAGGAGCTGGCCGTGAAGAGACCCAGTACTTC.

A few counts support this clone. V gene TRBV4-1 combines with J gene TRBJ2-2, with TRBD1 matching over 7 bases. The CDR3 runs 14 residues. V trimming: 1 base; J trimming: 10 bases; junction bases outside the gene matches: 6. Germline lookup yields CDR1 MGHRA and CDR2 YSYEKL. The CDR3 region has the DNA TGCGCCAGCAGCCAAGTAGGCACAGGGGTGGAGCTGTTTTTT. Translated, it gives CASSQVGTGVELFF.

This clone has only a few counts. The chain is built from TRBV29-1 and TRBJ2-6; D remains ambiguous. V was clipped by 5 bases and J by 2 bases, with 7 bases between them. The CDR3 is 13 residues long. Germline V gene lookup returns CDR1 SQVTM and CDR2 ANQGSEA. Here the CDR3 reads CSVMVAGANVLTF. For the CDR3, the DNA is TGCAGCGTTATGGTAGCTGGGGCCAACGTCCTGACTTTC. The whole variable domain, remainder taken from reference TRBV29-1 and TRBJ2-6, is SAVISQKPSRDICQRGTSLTIQCQVDSQVTMMFWYRQQPGQSLTLIATANQGSEATYESGFVIDKFPISRPNLTFSTLTVSNMSPEDSSIYLCSVMVAGANVLTFGAGSRLTVL.

This clone came up a few times. The chain employs TRBV4-3 and TRBJ2-1; 8 nucleotides match TRBD1. Per germline, CDR1 LGHNA and CDR2 YSLEER. The CDR3 sequence is 17 residues long. V was pared by 4 bases and J by 2 bases, with 10 bases of the junction left unmatched. CDR3: CASSLLAGQGPYNEQFF. The DNA for the CDR3 is TGCGCCAGCAGCCTTCTGGCCGGACAGGGACCCTACAATGAGCAGTTCTTC.

On this clone itself: The junction departs from germline at one end; a sequencing error may be responsible. V gene TRBV7-2 combines with J gene TRBJ2-7; 7 bases match TRBD2. Germline V CDR1 and CDR2: SGHTA, FQGNSA. The CDR3 is 15 amino acids. The CDR3 region has the DNA TGTGCCAACAGCCCGGGGAGGGCCGGCTCCTACGAGCAGTACTTC. Amino acid sequence: CANSPGRAGSYEQYF.

The sample holds a few counts of this clone. The chain carries TRBV10-3 and TRBJ2-3, with D unresolved. The germline V gene has CDR1 ENHRY and CDR2 SYGVKD. V was clipped by 8 bases and J by 2 bases, with 17 bases between them. The CDR3 has 15 amino acids. This CDR3 reads CAIGKHRESTDTQYF. For the CDR3, the DNA is TGTGCCATCGGGAAACACAGAGAATCCACAGATACGCAGTATTTT.

This clone was detected a few times. V usage is TRBV2 and J usage is TRBJ2-5; D is possibly TRBD1 (6 bases). Looked up from germline, CDR1 is SNHLY and CDR2 is FYNNEI. CDR3 length: 13 residues. Trimming left V 8 bases short and J 3 bases short, with 13 bases between. In nucleotides, the CDR3 is TGTGCCAGCTCGTGGGCAGGGGAAGAGACCCAGTACTTC. Encoded protein: CASSWAGEETQYF.

This clone turned up a few times. CDR3 sequence (DNA): TGTGCCAGCTCAGCACAGGGAACGGGTGGCTACACCTTC. Translating it yields CASSAQGTGGYTF. The rearrangement links TRBV18 to TRBJ1-2; D may be TRBD1 (6 bases). The V gene's germline CDR1 is KGHSH and CDR2 LQKENI. The V gene lost 5 bases and the J gene lost 7 bases, with 14 bases spanning the gap. There are 13 residues in the CDR3. The whole variable domain, filled in from reference TRBV18 and TRBJ1-2, reads NAGVMQNPRHLVRRRGQEARLRCSPMKGHSHVYWYRQLPEEGLKFMVYLQKENIIDESGMPKERFSAEFPKEGPSILRIQQVVRGDSAAYFCASSAQGTGGYTFGSGTRLTVV.

Concerning this clone: Other DNA variants within this sample encode the same CDR3. The J gene is TRBJ2-7, the V gene TRBV29-1, with 11 bases aligning to TRBD2. With 4 bases clipped from V and 0 bases from J, the junction kept 2 bases outside the gene matches. The germline V gene encodes CDR1 SQVTM and CDR2 ANQGSEA. The CDR3 loop spans 14 amino acids. CDR3 sequence: CSVGGLADSYEQYF. The CDR3, as DNA: TGCAGCGTTGGGGGACTAGCGGACTCCTACGAGCAGTACTTC.

This clone has just a few counts. The chain uses TRBV10-1 and TRBJ2-6; 7 nucleotides line up with TRBD1. V lost 6 bases, J lost 2 bases, and 7 bases stayed unmatched. This CDR3 contains 16 residues. Germline V lookup: CDR1 WNHNN, CDR2 SYGVQD (reference sequence). The CDR3 region has the DNA TGCGCCAGCAGAGGTAACAGGGGCCCTGGGGCCAACGTCCTGACTTTC. It encodes CASRGNRGPGANVLTF.

This clone turned up a few times. The rearrangement joins TRBV5-4 to TRBJ2-1, with 12 bases that match TRBD2. The CDR3 has 16 amino acids. V lost 2 bases and J lost 5; bases outside the gene matches: 5. Germline CDR1 is SGHNT and CDR2 is YYREEE (reference sequence). Written as DNA, the CDR3 is TGTGCCAGCAGCTTTACCCCTAGCGGGAGGGACAATGAGCAGTTCTTC. This codes for CASSFTPSGRDNEQFF.

V is TRBV14 and J is TRBJ2-7; the D is unclear. CDR3 length equals 13 residues. Germline V CDR1 and CDR2: SGHDN, FVKESK. With 2 bases removed from V and 5 bases from J, the gap between germline ends came to 10 bases. This chain's CDR3 is CASSQRVRDEQYF. The CDR3 bases are TGTGCCAGCAGCCAACGAGTCCGTGACGAGCAGTACTTC.

This clone showed up just a few times. This chain links TRBV5-1 with TRBJ2-2; unclear D gene. This CDR3 region has 18 residues. V gave up 4 bases and J gave up 4 bases, with 23 bases separating them. Germline V gene data show CDR1 as SGHRS and CDR2 as YFSETQ. CDR3 sequence reads: CASSRLNGRYDFTGELFF. CDR3 in DNA: TGCGCCAGCAGCAGACTGAACGGGCGATACGATTTCACCGGGGAGCTGTTTTTT.